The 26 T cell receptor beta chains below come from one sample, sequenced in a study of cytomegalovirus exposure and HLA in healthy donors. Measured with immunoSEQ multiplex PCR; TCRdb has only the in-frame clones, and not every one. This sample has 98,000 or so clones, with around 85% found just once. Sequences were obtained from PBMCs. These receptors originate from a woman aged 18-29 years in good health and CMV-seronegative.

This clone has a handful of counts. For the CDR3, the DNA is TGTGCCATCAGGACAGGGCTGGATTCACCCCTCCACTTT. Translating gives CAIRTGLDSPLHF. The V call is TRBV10-3, the J call TRBJ1-6; 7 bases map to TRBD1. The CDR3 has 13 amino acids. Germline trimming cut 6 bases from V and 8 bases from J; bases unmatched to any gene: 4. From germline, CDR1 is ENHRY and CDR2 SYGVKD.

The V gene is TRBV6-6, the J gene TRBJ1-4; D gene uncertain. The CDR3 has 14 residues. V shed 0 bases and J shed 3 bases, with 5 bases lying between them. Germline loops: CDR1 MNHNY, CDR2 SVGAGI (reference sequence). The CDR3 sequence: CASSYSRSNEKLFF. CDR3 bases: TGTGCCAGCAGTTACTCGAGGTCTAATGAAAAACTGTTTTTT.

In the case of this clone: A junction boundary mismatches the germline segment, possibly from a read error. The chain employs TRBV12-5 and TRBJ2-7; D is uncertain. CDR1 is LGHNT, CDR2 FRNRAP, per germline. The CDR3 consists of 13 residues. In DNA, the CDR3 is TGTGCTAGTGGTTTGGAACAAAGCGAACAACTACTCTTC. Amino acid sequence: CASGLEQSEQLLF.

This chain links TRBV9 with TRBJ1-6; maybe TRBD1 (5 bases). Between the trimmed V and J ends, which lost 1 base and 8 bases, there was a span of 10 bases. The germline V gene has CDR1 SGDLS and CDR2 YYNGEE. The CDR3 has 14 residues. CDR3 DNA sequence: TGTGCCAGCAGCGTACAGGGATTCGATTCACCCCTCCACTTT. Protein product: CASSVQGFDSPLHF. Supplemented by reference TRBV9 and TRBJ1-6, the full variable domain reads DSGVTQTPKHLITATGQRVTLRCSPRSGDLSVYWYQQSLDQGLQFLIQYYNGEERAKGNILERFSAQQFPDLHSELNLSSLELGDSALYFCASSVQGFDSPLHFGNGTRLTVT.

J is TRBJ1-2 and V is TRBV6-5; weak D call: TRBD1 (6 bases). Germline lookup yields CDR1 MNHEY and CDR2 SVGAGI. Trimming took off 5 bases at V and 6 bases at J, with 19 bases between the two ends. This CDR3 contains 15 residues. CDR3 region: CASSQFWTDLDGYTF. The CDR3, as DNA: TGTGCCAGCAGTCAGTTTTGGACAGACTTAGATGGCTACACCTTC.

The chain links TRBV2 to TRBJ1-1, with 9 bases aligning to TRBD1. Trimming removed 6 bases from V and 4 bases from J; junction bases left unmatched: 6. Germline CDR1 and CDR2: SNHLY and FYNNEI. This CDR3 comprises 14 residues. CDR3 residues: CASSLDRGGTEAFF. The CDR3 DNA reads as TGTGCCAGCAGCCTGGACAGGGGAGGCACTGAAGCTTTCTTT.

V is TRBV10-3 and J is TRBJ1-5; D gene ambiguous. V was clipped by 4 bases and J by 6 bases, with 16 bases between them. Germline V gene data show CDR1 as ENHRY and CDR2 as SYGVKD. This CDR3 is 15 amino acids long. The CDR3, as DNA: TGTGCCATCAGTGCCCACAGTTTGAAAGGTCAGCCCCAGCATTTT. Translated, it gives CAISAHSLKGQPQHF.

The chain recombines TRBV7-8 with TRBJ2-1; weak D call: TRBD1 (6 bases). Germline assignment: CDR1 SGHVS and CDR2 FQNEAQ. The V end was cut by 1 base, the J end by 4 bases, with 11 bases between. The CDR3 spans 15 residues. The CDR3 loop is CASSLVQGKYNEQFF. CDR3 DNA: TGTGCCAGCAGCTTAGTACAGGGAAAATACAATGAGCAGTTCTTC.

Here the CDR3 reads CASSSPATPPREFF. The CDR3 region has the DNA TGTGCCAGCAGCTCCCCTGCGACGCCCCCCAGGGAGTTCTTC. The V gene is TRBV28, the J gene TRBJ2-1; perhaps TRBD1 as D (5 bases). This CDR3 is built from 14 residues. Trimming took off 6 bases at V and 14 bases at J, with 23 bases between the two ends. Germline assignment: CDR1 MDHEN and CDR2 SYDVKM.

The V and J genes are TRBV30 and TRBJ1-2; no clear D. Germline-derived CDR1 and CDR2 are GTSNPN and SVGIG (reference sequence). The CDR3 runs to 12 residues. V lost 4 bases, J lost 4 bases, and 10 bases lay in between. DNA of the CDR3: TGTGCCTGGACTCCTTCCGTCTATGGCTACACCTTC. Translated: CAWTPSVYGYTF.

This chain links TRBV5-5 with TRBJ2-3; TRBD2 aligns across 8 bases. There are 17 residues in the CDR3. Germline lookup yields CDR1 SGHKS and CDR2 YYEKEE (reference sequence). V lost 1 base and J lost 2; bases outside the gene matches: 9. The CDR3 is CASSLIFSGDNTDTQYF. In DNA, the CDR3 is TGTGCCAGCAGCTTGATTTTTAGCGGGGATAACACAGATACGCAGTATTTT.

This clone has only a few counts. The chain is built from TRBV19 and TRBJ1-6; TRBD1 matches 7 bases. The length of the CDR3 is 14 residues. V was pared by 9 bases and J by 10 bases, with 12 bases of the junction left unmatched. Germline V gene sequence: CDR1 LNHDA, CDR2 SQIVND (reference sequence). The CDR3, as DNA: TGTGCCAGCCGCAAGGTGACAGGGTTCTCACCCCTCCACTTT. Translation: CASRKVTGFSPLHF.

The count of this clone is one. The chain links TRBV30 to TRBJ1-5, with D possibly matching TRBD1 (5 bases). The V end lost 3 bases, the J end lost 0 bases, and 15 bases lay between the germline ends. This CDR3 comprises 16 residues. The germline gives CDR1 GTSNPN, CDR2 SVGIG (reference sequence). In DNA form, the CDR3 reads TGTGCCTGGAGCCGTGGGGCAGGCCTTAGCAATCAGCCCCAGCATTTT. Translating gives CAWSRGAGLSNQPQHF.

CDR3 sequence reads: CASSKPSRGKTQYF. In DNA, the CDR3 is TGTGCCAGTAGTAAACCCAGCCGGGGGAAGACCCAGTACTTC. The V call is TRBV19, the J call TRBJ2-5, with D possibly TRBD2 on 6 matching bases. The CDR3 is 14 residues long. V was shortened by 4 bases and J by 6 bases, with 15 bases between the two germline ends. The germline V gene encodes CDR1 LNHDA and CDR2 SQIVND (reference sequence).

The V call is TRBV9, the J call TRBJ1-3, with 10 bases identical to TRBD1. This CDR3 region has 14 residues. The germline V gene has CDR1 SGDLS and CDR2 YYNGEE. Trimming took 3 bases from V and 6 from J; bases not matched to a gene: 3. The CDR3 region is CASSGTGGVNTIYF. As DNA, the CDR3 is TGTGCCAGCAGCGGGACAGGGGGTGTAAACACCATATATTTT.

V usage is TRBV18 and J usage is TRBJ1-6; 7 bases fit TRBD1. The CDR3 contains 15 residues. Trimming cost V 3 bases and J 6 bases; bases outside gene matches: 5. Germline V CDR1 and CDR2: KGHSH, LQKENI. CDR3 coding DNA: TGTGCCAGCTCACCCGATACAGGGGCTAATTCACCCCTCCACTTT. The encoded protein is CASSPDTGANSPLHF.

CDR3 bases: TGTGCCAGCAGCCATTCCGGGACAGGGGGCGAGAATGAGCAGTTCTTC. It yields the protein CASSHSGTGGENEQFF. The V call is TRBV7-6, the J call TRBJ2-1; 12 positions agree with TRBD1. The germline CDR1 and CDR2 sequences are SGHVS and FNYEAQ. Trimming at V came to 5 bases and at J to 7 bases, leaving 9 bases not matched to a gene. This CDR3 has 16 amino acids.

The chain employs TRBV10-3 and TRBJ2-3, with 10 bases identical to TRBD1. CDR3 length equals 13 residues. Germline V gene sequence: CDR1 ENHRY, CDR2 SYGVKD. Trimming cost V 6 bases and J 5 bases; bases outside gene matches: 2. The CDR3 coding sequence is TGTGCCATCAGGGACAGGGGGTTAGATACGCAGTATTTT. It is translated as CAIRDRGLDTQYF.

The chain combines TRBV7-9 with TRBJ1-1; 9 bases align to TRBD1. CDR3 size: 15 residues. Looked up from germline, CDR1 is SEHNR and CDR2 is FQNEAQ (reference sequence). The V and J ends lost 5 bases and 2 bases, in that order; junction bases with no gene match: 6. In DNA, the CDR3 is TGTGCCAGCAGCCGTGGGGGACAGGGCAACACTGAAGCTTTCTTT. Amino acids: CASSRGGQGNTEAFF.

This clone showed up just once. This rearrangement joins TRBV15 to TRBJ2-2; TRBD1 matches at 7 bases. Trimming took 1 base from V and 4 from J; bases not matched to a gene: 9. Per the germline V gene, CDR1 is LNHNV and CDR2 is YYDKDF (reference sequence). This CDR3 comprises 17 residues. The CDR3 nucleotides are TGTGCCACCAGCAGAGTTCTGGTCCCAGGGGGCACCGGGGAGCTGTTTTTT. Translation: CATSRVLVPGGTGELFF. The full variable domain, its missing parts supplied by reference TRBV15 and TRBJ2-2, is DAMVIQNPRYQVTQFGKPVTLSCSQTLNHNVMYWYQQKSSQAPKLLFHYYDKDFNNEADTPDNFQSRRPNTSFCFLDIRSPGLGDTAMYLCATSRVLVPGGTGELFFGEGSRLTVL.

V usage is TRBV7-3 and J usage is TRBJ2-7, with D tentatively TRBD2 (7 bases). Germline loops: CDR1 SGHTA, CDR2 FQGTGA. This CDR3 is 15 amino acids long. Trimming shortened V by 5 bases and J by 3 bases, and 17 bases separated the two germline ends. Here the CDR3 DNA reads TGTGCCAGCAGCCCAGGGGCTAGCGGATACTACGAGCAGTACTTC. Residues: CASSPGASGYYEQYF.

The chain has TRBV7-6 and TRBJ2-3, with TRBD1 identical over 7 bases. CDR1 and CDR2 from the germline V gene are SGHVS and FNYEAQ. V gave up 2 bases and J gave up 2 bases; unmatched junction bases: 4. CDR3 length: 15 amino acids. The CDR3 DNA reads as TGTGCCAGCAGCTTAATAGAGGGGGCCACAGATACGCAGTATTTT. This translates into CASSLIEGATDTQYF.

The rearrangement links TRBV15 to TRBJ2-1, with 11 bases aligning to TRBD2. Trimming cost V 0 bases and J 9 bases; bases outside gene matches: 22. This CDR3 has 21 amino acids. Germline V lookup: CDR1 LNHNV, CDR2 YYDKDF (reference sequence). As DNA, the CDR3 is TGTGCCACCAGCAGAGATCTCCCGGGTGCGGATAGCGGGGGGGCTTGGGGTGAGCAGTTCTTC. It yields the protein CATSRDLPGADSGGAWGEQFF.

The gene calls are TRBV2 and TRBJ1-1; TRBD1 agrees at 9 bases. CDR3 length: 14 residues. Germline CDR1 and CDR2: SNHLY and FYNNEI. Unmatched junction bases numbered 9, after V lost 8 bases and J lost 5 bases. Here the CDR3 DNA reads TGTGCCAGCCTTGACGGGACAGGGAGAACTGAAGCTTTCTTT. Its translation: CASLDGTGRTEAFF.

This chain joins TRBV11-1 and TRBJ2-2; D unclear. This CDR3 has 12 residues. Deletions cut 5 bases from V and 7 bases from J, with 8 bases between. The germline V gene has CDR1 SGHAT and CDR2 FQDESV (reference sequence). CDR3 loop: CASSPYSGELFF. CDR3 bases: TGTGCCAGCAGCCCATACAGCGGGGAGCTGTTTTTT.

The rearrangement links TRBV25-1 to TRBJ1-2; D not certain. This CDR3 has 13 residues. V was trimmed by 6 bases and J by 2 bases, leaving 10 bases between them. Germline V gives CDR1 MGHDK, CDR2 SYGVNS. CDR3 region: CASSELLNYGYTF. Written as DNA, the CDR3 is TGTGCCAGCAGCGAACTCCTAAACTATGGCTACACCTTC.